These T cell receptor beta chains were read from a single sample in a study of CD8 T cells in Susac syndrome. In TCRdb, the immunoSEQ multiplex PCR reads were re-called with MiXCR into one record per CDR3 protein. The sample carries about 300,000 distinct CDR3 sequences, about 82% recorded once. Sequenced input: CD8+ T cells from PBMCs. These receptors were collected from a human donor with multiple sclerosis. Each CDR3 is given with its conserved first and last residue.

v_call,cdr3_length,cdr3_aa
TRBV7-9,15,CASSPDRGSYNEQFF
TRBV27,14,CASSSDRLAYEQYF
TRBV13,15,CASSDATGGLETQYF
TRBV6-5,15,CASSYHPRGARGYTF
TRBV6-2/TRBV6-3,15,CASSWAESSYNEQFF
TRBV2,15,CASRTRPGSTDTQYF
TRBV30,13,CAWTAGVRGEAFF
TRBV3-1,15,CASSQDREVLDEQYF
TRBV4-1,15,CASSQVGESGNTIYF
TRBV7-9,15,CASSLSQNRFYGYTF
TRBV6-5,16,CASSYLGTAANTEAFF
TRBV24-1,11,CATSDRDEQFF
TRBV3-1,16,CASRGGKGWRTYEQYF
TRBV12-3/TRBV12-4,12,CASVLGYGGYTF
TRBV28,15,CASSFPGTATYEQYF
TRBV19,13,CASGQGIPYEQYF
TRBV5-1,15,CASSEWDFGNQPQHF